This T cell receptor (beta chain) was captured in a study of T-cell reconstitution after alpha-beta-depleted transplantation in children. This clonotype was recorded many times. Unique molecular identifiers were used in preparing the TCRbeta library. TCRdb reanalysed the PCR reads using MiXCR and keeps one entry per CDR3 protein. The sample has 180,000 or so distinct CDR3 sequences; 5.5% to 7% are singletons. Per germline, CDR1 LGHNA and CDR2 YSLEER. This CDR3 region has 15 residues. Trimming cost V 0 bases and J 5 bases, with 12 bases left between them. V and J are TRBV4-3 and TRBJ2-3; TRBD2 is a possible D gene (6 bases). Sequenced here: PBMCs, sampled before TCRalphabeta/CD19-depleted stem cell transplant. The source of this sequence is a girl under two years old with combined immunodeficiency, due to receive a stem cell transplant. The CDR3 spells CASSQDRGRRDTQYF. In DNA form, the CDR3 reads TGCGCCAGCAGCCAAGATCGGGGGAGGCGAGATACGCAGTATTTT.